This note documents a single T cell receptor (beta chain) sequence. The data are from a study of control samples from healthy donors and cancer patients. Measured with immunoSEQ multiplex PCR; TCRdb has only the in-frame clones, and not every one. The sample shows roughly 64,000 clones, just over 90% of them seen only once. The sequencing input was PBMCs. This TCR was recovered from a woman between 45 and 60 years old with colorectal cancer.

The CDR3 nucleotides read TGTGCCAGCAGCCATCAGGATCCTCGACTAGCGGGAAGCCAAGAGACCCAGTACTTC. This sequence encodes CASSHQDPRLAGSQETQYF. The gene calls are TRBV3-1 (or the pseudogene TRBV3-2) and TRBJ2-5, with 11 positions matching TRBD2. CDR1 and CDR2 (germline): LGHDT, YNNKEL (reference sequence). The CDR3 contains 19 residues. V was clipped by 3 bases and J by 1 base; unmatched bases: 13.